Below are 13 T cell receptor beta chains sequenced from a single sample in a study of chemoradiotherapy in HPV16-positive cancers. Sequenced by immunoSEQ multiplex PCR; TCRdb stores in-frame clones only, minus some. The sample shows 5,000 or so clones, roughly four fifths of them seen only once. The material was obtained from a patient who underwent chemoradiotherapy. Receptor source: a human donor with HPV-associated anogenital cancer.

The CDR3 DNA follows: TGTGCCAGCGAGGACACCCTGAGCTACGAGCAGTACGTC. Translation: CASEDTLSYEQYV. The V call is TRBV6-6, the J call TRBJ2-7; D perhaps matches TRBD1 (5 bases). Trimming pared 8 bases from V and 3 bases from J, leaving 14 bases between. The CDR3 loop spans 13 amino acids. CDR1 and CDR2 (germline): MNHNY, SVGAGI (reference sequence).

The chain joins TRBV5-1 to TRBJ2-7, with 9 bases matching TRBD1. This CDR3 contains 15 residues. V lost 3 bases to trimming and J lost 5 bases; unmatched junction nucleotides: 9. The germline gives CDR1 SGHRS, CDR2 YFSETQ. The CDR3 loop reads CASSSGTGREHEQYF. CDR3 coding DNA: TGCGCCAGCAGCTCCGGGACAGGGCGAGAACACGAGCAGTACTTC.

There are a few counts of this clone. This chain links TRBV28 with TRBJ2-7; 10 nucleotides line up with TRBD1. Germline lookup yields CDR1 MDHEN and CDR2 SYDVKM. The J segment lost 6 bases and the V segment lost 7 bases, leaving 9 bases of the junction unmatched. This CDR3 is built from 14 residues. The CDR3 coding sequence is TGTGCCAGCACCACCGCCGGGACAGGGGCCGAGCAGTACGTC. Its translation: CASTTAGTGAEQYV.

This clone came up a few times. The chain links TRBV2 to TRBJ1-6, with 7 bases identical to TRBD1. The germline V gene encodes CDR1 SNHLY and CDR2 FYNNEI. This CDR3 comprises 16 residues. After removal of 4 bases from V and 0 bases from J, the junction contained 3 bases not matched to a gene. This CDR3 reads CASSVAGGSYNSPLHF. The CDR3 DNA follows: TGTGCCAGCAGTGTGGCAGGGGGCTCCTATAATTCACCCCTCCACTTT. Together with reference TRBV2 and TRBJ1-6, the CDR3 gives the full variable domain: EPEVTQTPSHQVTQMGQEVILRCVPISNHLYFYWYRQILGQKVEFLVSFYNNEISEKSEIFDDQFSVERPDGSNFTLKIRSTKLEDSAMYFCASSVAGGSYNSPLHFGNGTRLTVT.

This clone occurred a few times. The V call is TRBV6-4, the J call TRBJ2-2, with unresolved D. Germline CDR1 MRHNA, CDR2 SNTAGT. Trimming took off 7 bases at V and 7 bases at J, with 13 bases between the two ends. The CDR3 is 13 amino acids. CDR3 sequence reads: CASKLSDRGELFF. CDR3 sequence (DNA): TGTGCCAGCAAACTAAGTGACCGCGGGGAGCTGTTTTTT.

The J gene is TRBJ2-1, the V gene TRBV27; TRBD2 agrees at 12 bases. This CDR3 has 17 amino acids. J was trimmed by 6 bases and V by 6 bases; bases with no gene match: 12. Germline CDR1 MNHEY, CDR2 SMNVEV (reference sequence). The CDR3 region is CASRTFLAGGPSNEQFF. CDR3 sequence (DNA): TGTGCCAGCAGAACCTTCCTAGCGGGAGGGCCCAGCAATGAGCAGTTCTTC.

The chain links TRBV5-6 to TRBJ2-5; D is ambiguous. Per the germline V gene, CDR1 is SGHDT and CDR2 is YYEEEE. Deletions cut 7 bases from V and 1 base from J, with 17 bases between. This CDR3 has 15 amino acids. CDR3 DNA sequence: TGTGCCAGCTCCCCGGATGGACCCACCCAAGAGACCCAGTACTTC. It codes for CASSPDGPTQETQYF.

A single count supports this clone. The V call is TRBV30, the J call TRBJ1-6; 10 positions agree with TRBD1. Germline assignment: CDR1 GTSNPN and CDR2 SVGIG (reference sequence). This CDR3 is 15 amino acids long. Unmatched junction bases numbered 3, after V lost 0 bases and J lost 7 bases. CDR3 DNA: TGTGCCTGGAGTGTCAGGGGACAGGGGAATTCACCCCTCCACTTT. This codes for CAWSVRGQGNSPLHF.

This chain joins TRBV6-1 and TRBJ1-5; D possibly corresponds to TRBD1 (6 bases). V lost 6 bases, J lost 3 bases, and 12 bases lay in between. CDR1 is MNHNS and CDR2 is SASEGT in the germline V gene. CDR3 length: 14 amino acids. CDR3 loop: CASRWAGDNQPQHF. For the CDR3, the DNA is TGTGCCAGCAGGTGGGCAGGGGACAATCAGCCCCAGCATTTT.

The chain carries TRBV9 and TRBJ2-2; 8 bases line up with TRBD1. The CDR3 loop spans 15 amino acids. V shed 4 bases and J 5 bases; nucleotides not matched to a gene: 7. Germline V gene sequence: CDR1 SGDLS, CDR2 YYNGEE. CDR3 bases: TGTGCCAGCAGCCCCTCCAGGGGGCCGACCGGGGAGCTGTTTTTT. Translated, it gives CASSPSRGPTGELFF.

The chain combines TRBV5-8 with TRBJ2-3; 7 nucleotides agree with TRBD2. After removal of 2 bases from V and 1 base from J, the junction contained 4 bases not matched to a gene. Germline V lookup: CDR1 SGHTS, CDR2 YDEGEE. There are 15 residues in the CDR3. Here the CDR3 DNA reads TGTGCCAGCAGCTTCCGTCGGGGGGGCACAGATACGCAGTATTTT. Protein sequence: CASSFRRGGTDTQYF.

This clone was picked up a small number of times. The chain couples TRBV19 to TRBJ1-1; D call uncertain. The CDR3 covers 14 residues. The germline gives CDR1 LNHDA, CDR2 SQIVND (reference sequence). V was shortened by 2 bases and J by 6 bases, with 13 bases between the two germline ends. CDR3 sequence reads: CASSITTEAAEAFF. In DNA form, the CDR3 reads TGTGCCAGTAGTATAACAACAGAGGCCGCTGAAGCTTTCTTT.

As regards this clone: An end of the junction does not agree with germline; a read error may underlie this. The chain has TRBV7-9 and TRBJ2-7; 9 bases fit TRBD1. In germline, CDR1 is SEHNR, CDR2 FQNEAQ (reference sequence). The CDR3 sequence is 11 residues long. Here the CDR3 reads CASSPGTGRVF. DNA of the CDR3: TGTGCCAGCAGCCCCGGGACAGGGAGAGTCTTC. Complete variable domain (other parts from reference TRBV7-9 and TRBJ2-7): DTGVSQNPRHKITKRGQNVTFRCDPISEHNRLYWYRQTLGQGPEFLTYFQNEAQLEKSRLLSDRFSAERPKGSFSTLEIQRTEQGDSAMYLCASSPGTGRVFGPGTRLTVT.